This TCR beta chain was identified during a study of blood T cell repertoires in COVID-19. Libraries were prepared by immunoSEQ multiplex PCR; TCRdb keeps only in-frame clonotypes and omits some of them. The sample lists around 250,000 clones, 80% to 90% occurring once. The germline V gene has CDR1 KGHDR and CDR2 SFDVKD. V lost 4 bases to trimming and J lost 5 bases, with 16 bases between them. This CDR3 has 15 amino acids. The study drew participants aged 18 to 89 years from some 25 US areas. The clonotype originates from a woman in her twenties or thirties with acute COVID-19. The sample was PBMCs or T cells enriched from blood (not recorded which). V is TRBV24-1 and J is TRBJ2-5; tentative D call: TRBD1 (6 bases). The CDR3 loop is CATSEGAQEWETQYF. The CDR3 nucleotides read TGTGCCACCAGTGAGGGGGCGCAGGAGTGGGAGACCCAGTACTTC.